The clone carrying this T cell receptor beta chain was observed at least ten times. This sample was taken from a study of T-cell memory formation after mild COVID-19. Trimming took off 0 bases at V and 4 bases at J, with 12 bases between the two ends. The length of the CDR3 is 15 residues. Germline assignment: CDR1 MGHRA and CDR2 YSYEKL. TCRdb re-analysed the 5' RACE reads in MiXCR, keeping a single row per CDR3 protein. Among some 340,000 distinct CDR3 sequences, approximately 13% were seen once, and the ten largest hold over 20%. Specimen: PBMCs or a T cell subset sorted from them (not recorded which). V is TRBV4-1 and J is TRBJ2-5, with a weak D call TRBD2 (6 bases). This clonotype was sampled from a man aged 18-30 years who had mild COVID-19 (a few samples of this study predate the infection). Cell type and time point are not known. The CDR3 protein is CASSQDGGQGETQYF. In DNA, the CDR3 is TGCGCCAGCAGCCAAGATGGAGGGCAGGGAGAGACCCAGTACTTC.